A single sample gave rise to the 2 T cell receptor beta chains below, sequenced in a study of memory CD4+ T cells and cytomegalovirus serostatus. Single viable CD3+CD4+CD8-CD45RO+ cells were sorted as the memory CD4+ T cells. The protocol was immunoSEQ multiplex PCR, while the TCRdb copy is restricted to in-frame clones and leaves out a portion. The sample has 64,000 or so clones, around 77% seen once. Sequencing was performed on memory CD4+ T cells from blood. Source of these receptors: an adult in good health and CMV-seronegative.

This clone was observed a few times. The chain has TRBV30 and TRBJ1-5; no clear D. V gave up 0 bases and J gave up 0 bases, with 9 bases separating them. This CDR3 has 15 amino acids. Germline V lookup: CDR1 GTSNPN, CDR2 SVGIG (reference sequence). The chain's CDR3 is CAWSVGAYSNQPQHF. CDR3 in DNA: TGTGCCTGGAGTGTGGGAGCATATAGCAATCAGCCCCAGCATTTT.

The CDR3 sequence: CASERDYSTDTQYF. DNA of the CDR3: TGTGCCTCAGAGAGGGACTACAGCACAGATACGCAGTATTTT. The chain has TRBV30 and TRBJ2-3; TRBD2 aligns across 7 bases. The CDR3 spans 14 residues. The ends lost 7 bases at V and 0 bases at J; junction bases unmatched: 7. The germline V gene has CDR1 GTSNPN and CDR2 SVGIG (reference sequence).